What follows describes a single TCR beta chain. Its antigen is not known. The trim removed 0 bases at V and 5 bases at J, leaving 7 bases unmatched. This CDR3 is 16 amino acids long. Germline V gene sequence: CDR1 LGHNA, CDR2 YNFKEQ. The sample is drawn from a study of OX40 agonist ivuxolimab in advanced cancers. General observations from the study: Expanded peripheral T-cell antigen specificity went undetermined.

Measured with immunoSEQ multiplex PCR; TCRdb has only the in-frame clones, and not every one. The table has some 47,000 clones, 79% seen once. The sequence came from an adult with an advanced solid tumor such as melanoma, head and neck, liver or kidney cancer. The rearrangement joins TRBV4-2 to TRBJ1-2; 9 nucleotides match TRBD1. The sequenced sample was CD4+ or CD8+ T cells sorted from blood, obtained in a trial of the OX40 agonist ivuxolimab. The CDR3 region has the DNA TGTGCCAGCAGCCAAGATCTAGGGACAGGGCGGTATGGCTACACCTTC. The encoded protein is CASSQDLGTGRYGYTF.